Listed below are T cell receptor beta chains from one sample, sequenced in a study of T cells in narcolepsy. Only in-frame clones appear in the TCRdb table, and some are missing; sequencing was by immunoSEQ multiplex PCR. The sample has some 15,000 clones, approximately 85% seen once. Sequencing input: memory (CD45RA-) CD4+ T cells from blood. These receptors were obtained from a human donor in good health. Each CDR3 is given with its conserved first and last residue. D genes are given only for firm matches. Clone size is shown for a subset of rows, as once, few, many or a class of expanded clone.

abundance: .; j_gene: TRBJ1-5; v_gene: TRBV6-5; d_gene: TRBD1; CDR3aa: CASSSGTGRNQPQHF; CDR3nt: TGTGCCAGCAGTTCCGGGACAGGGCGTAATCAGCCCCAGCATTTT
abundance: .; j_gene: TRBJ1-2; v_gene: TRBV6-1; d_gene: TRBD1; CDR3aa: CASSEFYRGDYGYTF; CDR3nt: TGTGCCAGCAGTGAATTTTACAGGGGGGACTATGGCTACACCTTC
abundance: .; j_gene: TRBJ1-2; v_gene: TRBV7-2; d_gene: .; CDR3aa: CASSLDGRYGYTF; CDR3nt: TGTGCCAGCAGCTTGGACGGGCGCTATGGCTACACCTTC
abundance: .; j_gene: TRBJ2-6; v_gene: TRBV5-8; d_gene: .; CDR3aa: CASSSGTFNSGANVLTF; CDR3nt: TGTGCCAGCAGCTCCGGGACTTTCAACTCTGGGGCCAACGTCCTGACTTTC
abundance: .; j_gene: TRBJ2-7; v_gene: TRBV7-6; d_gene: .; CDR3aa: CASSLGALSYEQYF; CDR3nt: TGTGCCAGCAGCTTAGGGGCACTCTCCTACGAGCAGTACTTC
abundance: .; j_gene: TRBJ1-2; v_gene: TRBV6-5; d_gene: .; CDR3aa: CASSYGQIYGYTF; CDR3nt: TGTGCCAGCAGTTACGGGCAGATCTATGGCTACACCTTC
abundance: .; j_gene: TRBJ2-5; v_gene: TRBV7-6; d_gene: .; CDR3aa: CASSAPQETQYF; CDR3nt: TGTGCCAGCAGCGCACCACAAGAGACCCAGTACTTC
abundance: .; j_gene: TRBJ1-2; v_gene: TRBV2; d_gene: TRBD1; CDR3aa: CASSIDRGQGYTF; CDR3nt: TGTGCCAGCAGTATAGACAGGGGGCAGGGCTACACCTTC
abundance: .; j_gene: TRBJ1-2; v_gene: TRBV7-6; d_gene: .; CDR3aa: CASSPGSRGDYGYTF; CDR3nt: TGTGCCAGCAGCCCAGGGTCCCGGGGAGACTATGGCTACACCTTC
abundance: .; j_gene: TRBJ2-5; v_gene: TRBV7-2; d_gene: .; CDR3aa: CASSYWTARATQYF; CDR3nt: TGTGCCAGCAGCTACTGGACCGCAAGGGCGACCCAGTACTTC
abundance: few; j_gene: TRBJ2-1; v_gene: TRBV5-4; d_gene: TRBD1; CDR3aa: CASSLAPGTGYGEQFF; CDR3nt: TGTGCCAGCAGCTTGGCCCCCGGGACAGGGTATGGTGAGCAGTTCTTC
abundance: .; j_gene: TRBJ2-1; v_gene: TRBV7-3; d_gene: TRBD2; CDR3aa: CASSHGTSGGFYNEQFF; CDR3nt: TGTGCCAGCAGTCACGGGACTAGCGGGGGGTTCTACAATGAGCAGTTCTTC
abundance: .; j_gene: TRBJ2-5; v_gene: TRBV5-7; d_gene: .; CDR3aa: CALGGGSETQYF; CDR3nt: TGTGCCCTCGGAGGGGGAAGCGAGACCCAGTACTTC
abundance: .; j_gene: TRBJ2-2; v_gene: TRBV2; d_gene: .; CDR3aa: CASSGDGGYTGELFF; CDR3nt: TGTGCCAGCAGTGGGGACGGGGGCTACACCGGGGAGCTGTTTTTT
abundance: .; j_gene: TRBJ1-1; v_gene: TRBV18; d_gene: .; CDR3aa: CASSPGRGSHEAFF; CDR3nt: TGTGCCAGCTCACCAGGAAGGGGCAGCCATGAAGCTTTCTTT
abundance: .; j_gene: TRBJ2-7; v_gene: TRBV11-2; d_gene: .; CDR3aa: CASSPLAGLTYEQYF; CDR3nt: TGTGCCAGCAGCCCCCTTGCGGGACTCACCTACGAGCAGTACTTC
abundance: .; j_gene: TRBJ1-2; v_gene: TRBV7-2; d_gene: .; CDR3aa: CASSLGAGPYTF; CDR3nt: TGTGCCAGCAGCTTAGGGGCAGGGCCCTACACCTTC
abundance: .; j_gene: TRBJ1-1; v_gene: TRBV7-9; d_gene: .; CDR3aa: CASSDTALWGAGAFF; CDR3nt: TGTGCCAGCAGCGATACTGCCCTTTGGGGGGCAGGAGCTTTCTTT
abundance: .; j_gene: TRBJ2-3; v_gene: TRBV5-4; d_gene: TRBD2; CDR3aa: CASSLVLLAGGPHTQYF; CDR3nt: TGTGCCAGCAGCTTGGTGTTACTAGCGGGGGGGCCACATACGCAGTATTTT
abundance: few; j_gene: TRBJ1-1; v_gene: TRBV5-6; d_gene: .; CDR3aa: CASSWGQEAFF; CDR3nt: TGTGCCAGCAGCTGGGGGCAGGAAGCTTTCTTT
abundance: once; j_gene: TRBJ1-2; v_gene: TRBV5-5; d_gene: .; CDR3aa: CASSLFGGNYGYTF; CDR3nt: TGTGCCAGCAGCTTGTTCGGGGGTAACTATGGCTACACCTTC
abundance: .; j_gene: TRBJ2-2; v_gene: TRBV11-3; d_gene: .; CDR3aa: CASSLWSGQNTGELFF; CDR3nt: TGTGCCAGCAGCTTATGGTCAGGGCAAAACACCGGGGAGCTGTTTTTT
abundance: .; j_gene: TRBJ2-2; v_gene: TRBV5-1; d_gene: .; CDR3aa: CASKNRDNTGELFF; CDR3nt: TGCGCCAGCAAGAACAGGGATAACACCGGGGAGCTGTTTTTT
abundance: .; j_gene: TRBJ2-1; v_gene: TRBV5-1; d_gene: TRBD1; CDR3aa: CASSLEGALYNEQFF; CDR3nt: TGCGCCAGCAGCTTGGAGGGGGCCCTTTACAATGAGCAGTTCTTC
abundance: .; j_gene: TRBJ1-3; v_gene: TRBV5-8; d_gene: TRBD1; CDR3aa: CASSYDRGPGNTIYF; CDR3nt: TGTGCCAGCAGCTATGACAGGGGGCCGGGAAACACCATATATTTT
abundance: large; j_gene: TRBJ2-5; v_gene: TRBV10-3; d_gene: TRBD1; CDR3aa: CAISGGTGSEVGETQYF; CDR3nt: TGTGCCATCAGTGGGGGGACAGGGTCGGAGGTGGGAGAGACCCAGTACTTC
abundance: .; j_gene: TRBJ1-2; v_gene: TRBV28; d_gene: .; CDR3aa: CASQATNYGYTF; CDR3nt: TGTGCCAGCCAGGCGACTAACTATGGCTACACCTTC
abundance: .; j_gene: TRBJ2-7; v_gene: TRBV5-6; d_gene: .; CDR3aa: CASSRSDTPFHEQYF; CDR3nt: TGTGCCAGCAGCCGGTCGGATACCCCATTCCACGAGCAGTACTTC
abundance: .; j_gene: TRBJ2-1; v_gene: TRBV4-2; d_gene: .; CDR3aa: CASSQHEGRTKGDEQFF; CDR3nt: TGTGCCAGCAGCCAACATGAAGGGCGGACTAAGGGAGATGAGCAGTTCTTC
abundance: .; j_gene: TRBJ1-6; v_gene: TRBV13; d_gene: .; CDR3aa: CASSSGWDNSPLHF; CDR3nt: TGTGCCAGCAGCTCCGGATGGGATAATTCACCCCTCCACTTT
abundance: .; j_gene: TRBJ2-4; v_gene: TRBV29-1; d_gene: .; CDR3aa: CSVRAGLRVDIQYF; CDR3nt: TGCAGCGTCCGGGCAGGGCTTAGGGTGGACATTCAGTACTTC
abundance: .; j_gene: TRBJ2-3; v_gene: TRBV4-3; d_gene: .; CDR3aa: CASSPTLGGTDTQYF; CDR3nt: TGCGCCAGCAGCCCCACATTAGGGGGCACAGATACGCAGTATTTT
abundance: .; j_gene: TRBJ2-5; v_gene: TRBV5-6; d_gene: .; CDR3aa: CASSTPGSGQETQYF; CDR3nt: TGTGCCAGCAGCACCCCGGGGAGCGGTCAAGAGACCCAGTACTTC
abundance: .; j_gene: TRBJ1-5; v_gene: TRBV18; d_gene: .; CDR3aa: CASSTSGIGNQPQHF; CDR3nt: TGTGCCAGCTCGACGTCGGGGATAGGGAATCAGCCCCAGCATTTT
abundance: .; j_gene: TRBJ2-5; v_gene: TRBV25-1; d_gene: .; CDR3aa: CASSELGASETQYF; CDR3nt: TGTGCCAGCAGTGAATTAGGGGCCTCGGAGACCCAGTACTTC
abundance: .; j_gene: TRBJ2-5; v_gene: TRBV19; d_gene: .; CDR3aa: CASSIMGGGFRETQYF; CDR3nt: TGTGCCAGTAGTATTATGGGGGGAGGTTTTCGAGAGACCCAGTACTTC
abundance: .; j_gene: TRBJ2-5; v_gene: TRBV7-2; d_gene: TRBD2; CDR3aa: CASSSSGLARETQYF; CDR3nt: TGTGCCAGCAGTTCCTCGGGACTAGCCAGGGAGACCCAGTACTTC
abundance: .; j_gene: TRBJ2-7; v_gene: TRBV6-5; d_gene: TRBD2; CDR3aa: CASSTSGGGVYEQYF; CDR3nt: TGTGCCAGCAGCACCTCGGGCGGGGGGGTCTACGAGCAGTACTTC
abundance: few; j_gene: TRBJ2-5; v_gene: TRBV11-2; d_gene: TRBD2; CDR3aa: CASSWRGARLETQYF; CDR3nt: TGTGCCAGCAGCTGGCGGGGGGCCCGCCTCGAGACCCAGTACTTC
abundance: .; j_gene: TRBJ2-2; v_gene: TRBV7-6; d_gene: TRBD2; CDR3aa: CASSLGTSGNGGELFF; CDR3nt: TGTGCCAGCAGCTTAGGGACTAGCGGGAATGGCGGGGAGCTGTTTTTT
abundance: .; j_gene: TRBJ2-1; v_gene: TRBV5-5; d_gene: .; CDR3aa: CASSLAPGSLNEQFF; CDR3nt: TGTGCCAGCAGCTTGGCCCCGGGGAGTCTCAATGAGCAGTTCTTC